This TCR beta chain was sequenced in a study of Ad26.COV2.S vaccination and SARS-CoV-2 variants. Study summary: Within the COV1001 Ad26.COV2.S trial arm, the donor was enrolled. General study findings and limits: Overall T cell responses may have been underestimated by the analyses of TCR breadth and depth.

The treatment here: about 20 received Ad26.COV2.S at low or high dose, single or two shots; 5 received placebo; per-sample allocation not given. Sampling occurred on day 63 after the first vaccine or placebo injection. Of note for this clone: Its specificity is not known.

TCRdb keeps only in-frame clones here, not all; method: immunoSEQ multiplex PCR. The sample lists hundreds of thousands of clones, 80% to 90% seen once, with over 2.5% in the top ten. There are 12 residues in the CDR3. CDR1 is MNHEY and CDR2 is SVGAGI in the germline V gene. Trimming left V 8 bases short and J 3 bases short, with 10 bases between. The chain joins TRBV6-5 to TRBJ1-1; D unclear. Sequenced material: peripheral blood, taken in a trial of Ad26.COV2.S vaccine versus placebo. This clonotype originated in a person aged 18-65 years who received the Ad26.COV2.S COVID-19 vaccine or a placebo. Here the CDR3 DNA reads TGTGCCAGCGCGAGGGTGTACACTGAAGCTTTCTTT. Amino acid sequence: CASARVYTEAFF.